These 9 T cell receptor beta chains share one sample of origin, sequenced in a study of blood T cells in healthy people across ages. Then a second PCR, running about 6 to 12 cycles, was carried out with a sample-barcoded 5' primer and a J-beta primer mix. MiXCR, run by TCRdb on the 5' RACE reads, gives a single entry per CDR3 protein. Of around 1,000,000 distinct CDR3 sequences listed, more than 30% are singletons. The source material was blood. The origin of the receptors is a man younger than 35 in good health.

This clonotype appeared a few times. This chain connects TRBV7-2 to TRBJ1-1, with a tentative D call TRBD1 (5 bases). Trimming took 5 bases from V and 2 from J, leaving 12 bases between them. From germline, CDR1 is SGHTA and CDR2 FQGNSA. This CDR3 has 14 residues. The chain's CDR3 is CASSLNRDNTEAFF. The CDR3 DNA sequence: TGTGCCAGCAGCCTAAACCGGGACAACACTGAAGCTTTCTTT.

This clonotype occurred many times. CDR3 residues: CASSFSDGGYGYTF. The CDR3 bases are TGTGCCAGCAGTTTTTCAGATGGGGGCTATGGCTACACCTTC. The J gene is TRBJ1-2, the V gene TRBV12-3 or TRBV12-4, with D maybe TRBD1 (5 bases). The CDR3 length is 14 residues. The ends were cut back, 3 bases at V and 4 bases at J, with 12 bases in the middle.

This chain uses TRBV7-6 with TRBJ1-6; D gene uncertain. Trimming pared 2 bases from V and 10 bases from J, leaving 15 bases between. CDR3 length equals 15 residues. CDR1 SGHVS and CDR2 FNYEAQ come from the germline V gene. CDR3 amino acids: CASSLSPPSGSPLHF. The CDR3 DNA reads TGTGCCAGCAGCTTAAGCCCTCCAAGTGGATCACCCCTCCACTTT.

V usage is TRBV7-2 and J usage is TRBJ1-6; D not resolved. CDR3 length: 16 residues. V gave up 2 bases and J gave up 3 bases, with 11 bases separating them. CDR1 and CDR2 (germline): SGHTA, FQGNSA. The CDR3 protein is CASSLLGRSYNSPLHF. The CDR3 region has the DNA TGTGCCAGCAGCTTATTGGGCCGAAGCTATAATTCACCCCTCCACTTT.

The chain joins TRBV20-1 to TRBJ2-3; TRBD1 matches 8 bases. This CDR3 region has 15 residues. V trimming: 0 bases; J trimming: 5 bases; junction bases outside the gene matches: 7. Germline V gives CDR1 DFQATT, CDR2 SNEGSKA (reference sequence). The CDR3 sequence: CSARDLRGPQDTQYF. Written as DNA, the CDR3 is TGCAGTGCTAGAGATCTCAGGGGGCCTCAAGATACGCAGTATTTT.

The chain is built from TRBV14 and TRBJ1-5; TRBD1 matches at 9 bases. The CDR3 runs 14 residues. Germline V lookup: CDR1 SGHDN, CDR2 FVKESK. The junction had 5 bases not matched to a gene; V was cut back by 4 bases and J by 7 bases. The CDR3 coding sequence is TGTGCCAGCAGCCCTGACAGGGGGGTACAGCCCCAGCATTTT. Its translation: CASSPDRGVQPQHF.

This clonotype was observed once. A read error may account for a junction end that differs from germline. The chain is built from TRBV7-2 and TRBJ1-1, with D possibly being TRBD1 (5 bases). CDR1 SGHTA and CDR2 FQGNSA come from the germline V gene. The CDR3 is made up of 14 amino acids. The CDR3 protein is CASSLTEGSTGAFF. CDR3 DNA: TGTGCCAGCAGCTTAACGGAGGGGAGCACTGGAGCTTTCTTT.

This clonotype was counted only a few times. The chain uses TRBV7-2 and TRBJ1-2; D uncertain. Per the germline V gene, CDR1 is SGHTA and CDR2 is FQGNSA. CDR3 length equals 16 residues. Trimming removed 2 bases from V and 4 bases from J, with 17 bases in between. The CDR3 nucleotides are TGTGCCAGCAGCTTACTAGGTAGACCTGGGCTCTATGGCTACACCTTC. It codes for CASSLLGRPGLYGYTF. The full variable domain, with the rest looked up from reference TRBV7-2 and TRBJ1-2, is GAGVSQSPSNKVTEKGKDVELRCDPISGHTALYWYRQSLGQGLEFLIYFQGNSAPDKSGLPSDRFSAERTGGSVSTLTIQRTQQEDSAVYLCASSLLGRPGLYGYTFGSGTRLTVV.

CDR3 nucleotides: TGTGCCATCAGTGTGGCCCGGACAGGGGGAGATGGCTACACCTTC. Translation gives CAISVARTGGDGYTF. The rearrangement links TRBV10-3 to TRBJ1-2; 10 bases fit TRBD1. After removal of 4 bases from V and 6 bases from J, the junction contained 8 bases not matched to a gene. CDR1 is ENHRY and CDR2 is SYGVKD in the germline V gene. This CDR3 is 15 amino acids long.